This record covers a single TCR beta chain. TCRdb's table, derived via immunoSEQ multiplex PCR, lists solely in-frame clones and lacks some. The sample includes tens of thousands of clones, roughly 90% of them seen just once. This sample was taken from a study of control samples from healthy donors and cancer patients. The germline V gene has CDR1 SGHAT and CDR2 FQNNGV. The V end lost 6 bases, the J end lost 0 bases, and 15 bases lay between the germline ends. This CDR3 contains 16 residues. The sequencing input was blood. The clonotype comes from a man between 50 and 59 years old in good health. The chain is built from TRBV11-2 and TRBJ2-1; unclear D gene. The CDR3 loop is CASSLRTVSSYNEQFF. In nucleotides, the CDR3 is TGTGCCAGCAGTTTACGTACAGTTAGCTCCTACAATGAGCAGTTCTTC. The whole variable domain, filled in from reference TRBV11-2 and TRBJ2-1, reads EAGVAQSPRYKIIEKRQSVAFWCNPISGHATLYWYQQILGQGPKLLIQFQNNGVVDDSQLPKDRFSAERLKGVDSTLKIQPAKLEDSAVYLCASSLRTVSSYNEQFFGPGTRLTVL.